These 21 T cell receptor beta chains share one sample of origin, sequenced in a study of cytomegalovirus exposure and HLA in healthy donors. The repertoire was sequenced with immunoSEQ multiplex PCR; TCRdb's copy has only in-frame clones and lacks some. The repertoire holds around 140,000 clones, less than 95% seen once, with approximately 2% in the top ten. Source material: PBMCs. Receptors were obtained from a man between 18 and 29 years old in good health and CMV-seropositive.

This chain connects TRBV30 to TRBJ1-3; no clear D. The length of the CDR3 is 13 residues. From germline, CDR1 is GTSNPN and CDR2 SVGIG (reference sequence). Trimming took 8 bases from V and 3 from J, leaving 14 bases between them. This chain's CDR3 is CAGGSSLGNTIYF. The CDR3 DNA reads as TGTGCCGGAGGGAGTTCCCTTGGAAACACCATATATTTT.

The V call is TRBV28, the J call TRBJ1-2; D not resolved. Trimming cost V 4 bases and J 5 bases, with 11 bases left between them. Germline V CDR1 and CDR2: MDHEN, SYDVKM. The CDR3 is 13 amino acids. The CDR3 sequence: CASSSPGLYGYTF. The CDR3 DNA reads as TGTGCCAGCAGTTCGCCTGGCCTTTATGGCTACACCTTC.

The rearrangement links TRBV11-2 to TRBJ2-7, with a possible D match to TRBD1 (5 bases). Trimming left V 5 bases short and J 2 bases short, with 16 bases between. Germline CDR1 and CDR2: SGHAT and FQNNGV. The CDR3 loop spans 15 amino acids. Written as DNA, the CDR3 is TGTGCCAGCAGCATAGGGGCAGCTAATCCCTACGAGCAGTACTTC. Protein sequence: CASSIGAANPYEQYF.

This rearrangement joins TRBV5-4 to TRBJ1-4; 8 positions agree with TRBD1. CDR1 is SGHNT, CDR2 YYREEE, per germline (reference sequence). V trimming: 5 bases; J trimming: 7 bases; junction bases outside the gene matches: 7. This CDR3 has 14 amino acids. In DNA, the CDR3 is TGTGCCAGCAGTCCACAGGGGGGAGGTGAAAAACTGTTTTTT. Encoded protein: CASSPQGGGEKLFF. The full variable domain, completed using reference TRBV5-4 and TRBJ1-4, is ETGVTQSPTHLIKTRGQQVTLRCSSQSGHNTVSWYQQALGQGPQFIFQYYREEENGRGNFPPRFSGLQFPNYSSELNVNALELDDSALYLCASSPQGGGEKLFFGSGTQLSVL.

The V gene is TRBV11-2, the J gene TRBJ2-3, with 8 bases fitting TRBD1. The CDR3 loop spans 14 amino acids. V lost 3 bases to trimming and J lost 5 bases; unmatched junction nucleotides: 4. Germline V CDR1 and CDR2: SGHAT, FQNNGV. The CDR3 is CASSFTGGIDTQYF. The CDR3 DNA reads TGTGCCAGCAGCTTTACAGGGGGAATAGATACGCAGTATTTT.

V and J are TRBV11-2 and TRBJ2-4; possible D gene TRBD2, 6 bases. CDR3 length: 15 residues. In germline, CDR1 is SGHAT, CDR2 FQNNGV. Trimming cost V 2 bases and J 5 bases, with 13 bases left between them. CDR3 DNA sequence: TGTGCCAGCAGCTTAAGTCAGCGGGCGGAAAACATTCAGTACTTC. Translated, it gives CASSLSQRAENIQYF.

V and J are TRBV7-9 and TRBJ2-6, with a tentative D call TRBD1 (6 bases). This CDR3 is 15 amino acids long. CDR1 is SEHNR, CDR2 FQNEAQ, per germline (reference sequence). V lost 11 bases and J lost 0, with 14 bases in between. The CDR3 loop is CASERGSSGANVLTF. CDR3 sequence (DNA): TGTGCCTCTGAGAGGGGGTCCTCTGGGGCCAACGTCCTGACTTTC.

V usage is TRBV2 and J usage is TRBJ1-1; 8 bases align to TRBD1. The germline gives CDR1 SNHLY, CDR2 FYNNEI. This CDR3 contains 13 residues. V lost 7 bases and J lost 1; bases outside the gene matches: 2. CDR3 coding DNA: TGTGCCAGCATCAGGGGGCCGAACACTGAAGCTTTCTTT. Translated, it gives CASIRGPNTEAFF.

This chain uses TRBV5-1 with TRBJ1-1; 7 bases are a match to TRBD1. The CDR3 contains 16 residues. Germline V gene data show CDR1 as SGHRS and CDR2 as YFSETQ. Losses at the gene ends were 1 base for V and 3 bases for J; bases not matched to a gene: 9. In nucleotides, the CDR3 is TGCGCCAGCAGCTTGTGGTCAGGGGGTAAGGACACTGAAGCTTTCTTT. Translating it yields CASSLWSGGKDTEAFF.

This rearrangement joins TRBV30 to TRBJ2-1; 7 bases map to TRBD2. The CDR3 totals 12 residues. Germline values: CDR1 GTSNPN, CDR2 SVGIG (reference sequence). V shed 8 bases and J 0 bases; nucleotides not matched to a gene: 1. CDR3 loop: CAGGSSYNEQFF. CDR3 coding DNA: TGTGCCGGCGGGAGCTCCTACAATGAGCAGTTCTTC.

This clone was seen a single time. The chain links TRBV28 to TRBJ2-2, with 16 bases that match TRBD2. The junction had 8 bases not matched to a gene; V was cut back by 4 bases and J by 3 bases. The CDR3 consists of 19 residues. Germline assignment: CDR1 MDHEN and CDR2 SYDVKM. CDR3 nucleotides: TGTGCCAGCAGTTCCATGGGGACTAGCGGGAGGGAGTACACCGGGGAGCTGTTTTTT. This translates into CASSSMGTSGREYTGELFF.

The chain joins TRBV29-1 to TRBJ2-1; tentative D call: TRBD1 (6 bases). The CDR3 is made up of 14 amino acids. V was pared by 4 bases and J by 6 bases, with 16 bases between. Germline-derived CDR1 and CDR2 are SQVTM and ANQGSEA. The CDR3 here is CSVAPSTGINEQFF. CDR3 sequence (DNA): TGCAGCGTTGCCCCCTCCACAGGGATCAATGAGCAGTTCTTC.

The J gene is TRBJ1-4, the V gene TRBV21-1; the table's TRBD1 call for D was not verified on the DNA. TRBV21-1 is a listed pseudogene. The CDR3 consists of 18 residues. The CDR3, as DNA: TGTGCCAGCACCCCGAAAGGACAGGGATTTTCAACTAATGAAAAACTGTTTTTT. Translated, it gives CASTPKGQGFSTNEKLFF.

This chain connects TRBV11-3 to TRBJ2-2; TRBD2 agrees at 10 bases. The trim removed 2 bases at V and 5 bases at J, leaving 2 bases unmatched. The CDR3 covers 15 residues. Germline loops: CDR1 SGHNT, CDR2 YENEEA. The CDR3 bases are TGTGCCAGCAGCTTACTAGCGGGAGTTACCGGGGAGCTGTTTTTT. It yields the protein CASSLLAGVTGELFF.

The CDR3 DNA reads as TGTGCCAGCAGTGCGCGGAGATCGGGCAATCAGCCCCAGCATTTT. Protein product: CASSARRSGNQPQHF. The chain is built from TRBV2 and TRBJ1-5; D gene uncertain. Germline CDR1 and CDR2: SNHLY and FYNNEI. V lost 4 bases to trimming and J lost 2 bases, with 12 bases between them. This CDR3 contains 15 residues.

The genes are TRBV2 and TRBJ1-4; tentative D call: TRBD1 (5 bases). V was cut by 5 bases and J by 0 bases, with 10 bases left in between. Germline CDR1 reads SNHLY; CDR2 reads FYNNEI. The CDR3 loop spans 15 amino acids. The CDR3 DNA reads TGTGCCAGCAGTTCGCAGGGATCAACTAATGAAAAACTGTTTTTT. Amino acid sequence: CASSSQGSTNEKLFF.

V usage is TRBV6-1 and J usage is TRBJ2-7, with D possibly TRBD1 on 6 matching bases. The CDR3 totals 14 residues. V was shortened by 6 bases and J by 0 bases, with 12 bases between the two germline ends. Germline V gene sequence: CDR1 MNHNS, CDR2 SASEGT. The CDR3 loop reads CASRHRVSSYEQYF. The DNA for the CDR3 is TGTGCCAGCAGGCACAGGGTTAGCTCCTACGAGCAGTACTTC.

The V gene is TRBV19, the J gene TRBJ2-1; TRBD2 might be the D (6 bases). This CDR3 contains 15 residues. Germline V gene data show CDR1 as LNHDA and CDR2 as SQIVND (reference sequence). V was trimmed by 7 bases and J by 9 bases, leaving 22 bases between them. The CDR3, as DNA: TGTGCCAGTACCATCGGGCGGGACGGGGAATTTGAGCAGTTCTTC. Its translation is CASTIGRDGEFEQFF.

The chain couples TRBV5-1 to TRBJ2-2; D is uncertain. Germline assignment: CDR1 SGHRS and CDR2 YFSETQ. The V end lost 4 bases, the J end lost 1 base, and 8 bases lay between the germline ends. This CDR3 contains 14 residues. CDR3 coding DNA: TGCGCCAGCAGCCCGAGTCTGAACACCGGGGAGCTGTTTTTT. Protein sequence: CASSPSLNTGELFF. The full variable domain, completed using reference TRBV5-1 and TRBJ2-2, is KAGVTQTPRYLIKTRGQQVTLSCSPISGHRSVSWYQQTPGQGLQFLFEYFSETQRNKGNFPGRFSGRQFSNSRSEMNVSTLELGDSALYLCASSPSLNTGELFFGEGSRLTVL.

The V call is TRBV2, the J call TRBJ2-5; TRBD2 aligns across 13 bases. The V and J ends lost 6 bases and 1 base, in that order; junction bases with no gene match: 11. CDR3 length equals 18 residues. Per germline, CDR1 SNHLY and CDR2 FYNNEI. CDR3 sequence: CASSRPGLAGTTQETQYF. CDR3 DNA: TGTGCCAGCAGCCGCCCGGGACTAGCGGGGACAACCCAAGAGACCCAGTACTTC.

CDR3 sequence (DNA): TGTGCCAGCAGAGGGACACCGAACACCGGGGAGCTGTTTTTT. Amino acids: CASRGTPNTGELFF. The genes are TRBV6-5 and TRBJ2-2, with a possible D match to TRBD1 (6 bases). This CDR3 comprises 14 residues. Trimming cost V 6 bases and J 0 bases, with 8 bases left between them. Germline-derived CDR1 and CDR2 are MNHEY and SVGAGI.